Presented here are 22 T cell receptor beta chains from one specimen sequenced in a study of blood T cell repertoires in COVID-19. Clones were sequenced by immunoSEQ multiplex PCR, and TCRdb holds only the in-frame ones, with some missing. The sample includes 110,000 to 150,000 clones, 84% of them seen just once. Material: peripheral blood. Every receptor here comes from a man in his 60s with active or convalescent COVID-19.

The chain has TRBV7-8 and TRBJ2-1; 13 bases fit TRBD2. Trimming removed 0 bases from V and 8 bases from J; junction bases left unmatched: 4. The CDR3 runs to 16 residues. Germline V gives CDR1 SGHVS, CDR2 FQNEAQ. CDR3 sequence (DNA): TGTGCCAGCAGCTTAGCCGGACTAGCGGGAGTGCATGAGCAGTTCTTC. Its protein product is CASSLAGLAGVHEQFF.

The chain recombines TRBV5-1 with TRBJ2-3, with 10 bases aligning to TRBD1. The CDR3 contains 15 residues. The germline V gene encodes CDR1 SGHRS and CDR2 YFSETQ. The junction had 5 bases not matched to a gene; V was cut back by 1 base and J by 6 bases. This CDR3 reads CASSLSGQGFDTQYF. In DNA, the CDR3 is TGCGCCAGCAGCTTGTCGGGACAGGGGTTCGATACGCAGTATTTT.

This clone appeared once. The rearrangement links TRBV5-1 to TRBJ2-3, with D possibly being TRBD1 (5 bases). The CDR3 is 16 amino acids. Germline CDR1 SGHRS, CDR2 YFSETQ. V was clipped by 4 bases and J by 2 bases, with 17 bases between them. The CDR3 reads CASSRTRPDPTDTQYF. For the CDR3, the DNA is TGCGCCAGCAGCCGGACACGGCCTGATCCCACAGATACGCAGTATTTT.

This chain connects TRBV4-1 to TRBJ2-3; TRBD2 matches at 9 bases. V lost 2 bases and J lost 5; bases outside the gene matches: 2. CDR3 size: 14 residues. Germline V gene data show CDR1 as MGHRA and CDR2 as YSYEKL. The DNA of the CDR3 is TGCGCCAGCAGCCAACGCGGGGGGGAAGATACGCAGTATTTT. Translating gives CASSQRGGEDTQYF.

The rearrangement joins TRBV19 to TRBJ2-5; 8 bases align to TRBD1. The ends lost 0 bases at V and 5 bases at J; junction bases unmatched: 8. From germline, CDR1 is LNHDA and CDR2 SQIVND (reference sequence). The CDR3 has 16 residues. The CDR3 DNA sequence: TGTGCCAGTAGTATAGATACGGGCAGGGGGCAGGAGACCCAGTACTTC. Protein: CASSIDTGRGQETQYF. The entire variable domain, with the rest obtained from reference TRBV19 and TRBJ2-5, is as follows: DGGITQSPKYLFRKEGQNVTLSCEQNLNHDAMYWYRQDPGQGLRLIYYSQIVNDFQKGDIAEGYSVSREKKESFPLTVTSAQKNPTAFYLCASSIDTGRGQETQYFGPGTRLLVL.

The rearrangement links TRBV6-2 or TRBV6-3 to TRBJ1-2; the D gene is possibly TRBD1 (5 bases). V was clipped by 0 bases and J by 14 bases, with 13 bases between them. This CDR3 region has 12 residues. Germline V lookup: CDR1 MNHEY, CDR2 SVGEGT. The CDR3 nucleotides read TGTGCCAGCAGTTACTCGCGAGACAGAAGGACCTTC. It codes for CASSYSRDRRTF.

This chain connects TRBV30 to TRBJ2-1; the match to TRBD2 covers 8 bases. Germline V gene data show CDR1 as GTSNPN and CDR2 as SVGIG (reference sequence). V shed 4 bases and J 8 bases; nucleotides not matched to a gene: 7. This CDR3 spans 13 amino acids. The CDR3 DNA is TGTGCCTGGAAATTGGCGGGGGGATATGAGCAGTTCTTC. Translating it yields CAWKLAGGYEQFF.

The J gene is TRBJ2-7, the V gene TRBV11-2, with D tentatively TRBD2 (6 bases). The CDR3 runs to 14 residues. Trimming pared 0 bases from V and 4 bases from J, leaving 10 bases between. Germline V lookup: CDR1 SGHAT, CDR2 FQNNGV. CDR3 protein: CASSLEAGGYEQYF. CDR3 coding DNA: TGTGCCAGCAGCTTAGAGGCAGGAGGGTACGAGCAGTACTTC.

V usage is TRBV4-1 and J usage is TRBJ2-1; 7 positions agree with TRBD1. This CDR3 spans 17 amino acids. The germline gives CDR1 MGHRA, CDR2 YSYEKL. After removal of 2 bases from V and 3 bases from J, the junction contained 10 bases not matched to a gene. DNA of the CDR3: TGCGCCAGCAGCCAACTAGGACAGGCGAAGATCTACAATGAGCAGTTCTTC. This codes for CASSQLGQAKIYNEQFF.

The chain employs TRBV10-1 and TRBJ1-4; D unresolved. The CDR3 loop spans 15 amino acids. CDR1 WNHNN and CDR2 SYGVQD come from the germline V gene (reference sequence). Between the trimmed V and J ends, which lost 3 bases and 8 bases, there was a span of 16 bases. The chain's CDR3 is CASSDPGRDGEKLFF. CDR3 DNA: TGCGCCAGCAGTGACCCGGGGAGGGATGGCGAAAAACTGTTTTTT.

This rearrangement joins TRBV10-3 to TRBJ1-4; the D gene is possibly TRBD1 (6 bases). V lost 6 bases to trimming and J lost 0 bases, with 8 bases between them. Germline loops: CDR1 ENHRY, CDR2 SYGVKD. The CDR3 has 14 residues. As DNA, the CDR3 is TGTGCCATCAGACAGGGCCCAACTAATGAAAAACTGTTTTTT. Protein sequence: CAIRQGPTNEKLFF.

The chain has TRBV7-9 and TRBJ1-5; D ambiguous. The length of the CDR3 is 13 residues. Trimming pared 3 bases from V and 7 bases from J, leaving 10 bases between. CDR1 is SEHNR, CDR2 FQNEAQ, per germline (reference sequence). CDR3 sequence (DNA): TGTGCCAGCAGCTTGTTCGGGGAGCAGCCCCAGCATTTT. It codes for CASSLFGEQPQHF.

The chain employs TRBV11-3 and TRBJ2-7, with 10 bases matching TRBD1. Germline loops: CDR1 SGHNT, CDR2 YENEEA. The J segment lost 6 bases and the V segment lost 8 bases, leaving 10 bases of the junction unmatched. The CDR3 sequence is 14 residues long. The CDR3 loop is CASGSDRGAFEQYV. The DNA of the CDR3 is TGTGCCAGCGGCTCGGACAGGGGGGCTTTCGAGCAGTACGTC.

As regards this clone: One end of the junction does not line up with germline, which may come from a read error. The genes are TRBV7-2 and TRBJ2-2, with a weak D call TRBD2 (6 bases). CDR3 length: 17 residues. Per the germline V gene, CDR1 is SGHTA and CDR2 is FQGNSA. CDR3 protein: CASSLAKTVSYTGELFF. CDR3 bases: TGTGCCAGCAGCCTAGCGAAAACAGTTTCTTATACCGGGGAGCTGTTTTTT.

CDR3 sequence (DNA): TGTGCCAGCGCCCTCGCACTACAGGGCACAGATACGCAGTATTTT. Its protein product is CASALALQGTDTQYF. The V call is TRBV5-6, the J call TRBJ2-3, with a weak D call TRBD1 (5 bases). The CDR3 spans 15 residues. CDR1 is SGHDT, CDR2 YYEEEE, per germline. Trimming removed 7 bases at V and 1 base at J, with 16 bases between.

This chain connects TRBV7-9 to TRBJ2-1; D possibly corresponds to TRBD1 (5 bases). This CDR3 contains 13 residues. Per the germline V gene, CDR1 is SEHNR and CDR2 is FQNEAQ (reference sequence). The V end lost 4 bases, the J end lost 4 bases, and 8 bases lay between the germline ends. DNA of the CDR3: TGTGCCAGCAGCTACAGGTATTACAATGAGCAGTTCTTC. Encoded protein: CASSYRYYNEQFF.

V gene TRBV6-2 or TRBV6-3 combines with J gene TRBJ2-1; 9 bases agree with TRBD2. Germline V gene lookup returns CDR1 MNHEY and CDR2 SVGEGT. J was trimmed by 4 bases and V by 4 bases; bases with no gene match: 2. The length of the CDR3 is 14 residues. Written as DNA, the CDR3 is TGTGCCAGCAGTTGGACTAGCGAATACAATGAGCAGTTCTTC. It codes for CASSWTSEYNEQFF.

The rearrangement links TRBV11-3 to TRBJ2-5; 7 bases are shared with TRBD2. The germline CDR1 and CDR2 sequences are SGHNT and YENEEA. The CDR3 spans 16 residues. Unmatched junction bases numbered 9, after V lost 4 bases and J lost 1 base. CDR3 DNA: TGTGCCAGCAGCTCAGAGTCTAGCGGACCCCAAGAGACCCAGTACTTC. Amino acids: CASSSESSGPQETQYF.

V usage is TRBV3-1 (or the pseudogene TRBV3-2) and J usage is TRBJ1-2; 10 positions match TRBD1. Per the germline V gene, CDR1 is LGHDT and CDR2 is YNNKEL (reference sequence). After removal of 4 bases from V and 7 bases from J, the junction contained 6 bases not matched to a gene. The CDR3 has 14 amino acids. CDR3 protein: CASSLRQGASGYTF. CDR3 nucleotide sequence: TGTGCCAGCAGCCTGAGACAGGGGGCGAGTGGCTACACCTTC.

This clone was observed a handful of times. The gene calls are TRBV6-2 or TRBV6-3 and TRBJ2-5; 8 bases are a match to TRBD2. The V segment lost 2 bases and the J segment 5 bases; nucleotides outside the gene matches: 10. CDR1 is MNHEY, CDR2 SVGEGT, per germline. The CDR3 is made up of 16 amino acids. In DNA, the CDR3 is TGTGCCAGCAGTTACAAACGGGGGGGCCGGAGGGAGACCCAGTACTTC. Its translation: CASSYKRGGRRETQYF.

V usage is TRBV6-2 or TRBV6-3 and J usage is TRBJ2-1; 9 bases match TRBD1. Per the germline V gene, CDR1 is MNHEY and CDR2 is SVGEGT. This CDR3 region has 16 residues. V lost 0 bases to trimming and J lost 6 bases; unmatched junction nucleotides: 6. The CDR3 DNA reads as TGTGCCAGCAGTTACTCAGCCGGGACAGGGTTCAATGAGCAGTTCTTC. It yields the protein CASSYSAGTGFNEQFF.

The J gene is TRBJ2-1, the V gene TRBV11-3; 15 bases align to TRBD2. J lost 9 bases, V lost 6 bases, and 6 bases had no gene match. CDR3 length: 15 residues. Germline V gene data show CDR1 as SGHNT and CDR2 as YENEEA. This CDR3 reads CASSTGLAGGSEQFF. CDR3 coding DNA: TGTGCCAGCAGTACGGGACTAGCGGGGGGTAGTGAGCAGTTCTTC.